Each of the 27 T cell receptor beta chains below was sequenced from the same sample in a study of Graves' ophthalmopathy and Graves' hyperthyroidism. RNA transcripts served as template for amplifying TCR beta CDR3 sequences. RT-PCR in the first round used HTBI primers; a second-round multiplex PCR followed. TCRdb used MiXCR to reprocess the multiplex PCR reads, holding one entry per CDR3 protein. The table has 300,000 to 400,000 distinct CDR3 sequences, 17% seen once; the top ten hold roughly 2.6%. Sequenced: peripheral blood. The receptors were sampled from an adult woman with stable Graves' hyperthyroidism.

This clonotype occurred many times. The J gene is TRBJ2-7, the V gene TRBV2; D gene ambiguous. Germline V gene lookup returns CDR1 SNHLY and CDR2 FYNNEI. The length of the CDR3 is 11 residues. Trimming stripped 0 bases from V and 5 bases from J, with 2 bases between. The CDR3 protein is CASSEADEQYF. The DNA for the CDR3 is TGTGCCAGCAGTGAAGCGGACGAGCAGTACTTC. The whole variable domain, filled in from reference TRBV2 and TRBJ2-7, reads EPEVTQTPSHQVTQMGQEVILRCVPISNHLYFYWYRQILGQKVEFLVSFYNNEISEKSEIFDDQFSVERPDGSNFTLKIRSTKLEDSAMYFCASSEADEQYFGPGTRLTVT.

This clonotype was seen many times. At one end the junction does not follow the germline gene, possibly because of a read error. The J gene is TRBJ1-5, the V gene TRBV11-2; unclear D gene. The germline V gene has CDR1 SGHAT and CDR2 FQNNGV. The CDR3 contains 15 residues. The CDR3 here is CASSLDAISHQPQHF. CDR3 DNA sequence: TGTGCCAGCAGTTTGGATGCTATTAGCCATCAGCCCCAGCATTTT.

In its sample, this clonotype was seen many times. CDR3 sequence: CASSLGAARTGELFF. The DNA for the CDR3 is TGTGCCAGCAGCTTAGGGGCAGCCCGTACCGGGGAGCTGTTTTTT. The V and J genes are TRBV11-2 and TRBJ2-2; the D is unclear. V was shortened by 1 base and J by 5 bases, with 11 bases between the two germline ends. Germline CDR1 is SGHAT and CDR2 is FQNNGV. The length of the CDR3 is 15 residues.

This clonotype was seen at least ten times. DNA for the CDR3: TGCGCCAGCAGCCAAGATAGTCTGACTTATAATTCACCCCTCCACTTT. Translated, it gives CASSQDSLTYNSPLHF. The chain links TRBV4-1 to TRBJ1-6; D is unresolved. This CDR3 spans 16 amino acids. The V end lost 0 bases, the J end lost 4 bases, and 10 bases lay between the germline ends. The germline CDR1 and CDR2 sequences are MGHRA and YSYEKL.

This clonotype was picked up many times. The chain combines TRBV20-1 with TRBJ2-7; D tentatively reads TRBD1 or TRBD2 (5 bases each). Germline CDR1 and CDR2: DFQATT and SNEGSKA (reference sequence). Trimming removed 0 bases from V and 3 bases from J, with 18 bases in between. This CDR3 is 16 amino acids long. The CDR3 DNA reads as TGCAGTGCTAGAGATGGGGAGCACGGGACCCTCTACGAGCAGTACTTC. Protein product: CSARDGEHGTLYEQYF.

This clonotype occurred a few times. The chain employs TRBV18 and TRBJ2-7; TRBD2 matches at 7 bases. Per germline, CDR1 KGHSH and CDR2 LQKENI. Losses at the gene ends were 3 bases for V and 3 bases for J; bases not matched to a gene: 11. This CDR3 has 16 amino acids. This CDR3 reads CASSPPGRAGNYEQYF. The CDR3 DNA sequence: TGTGCCAGCTCACCCCCGGGACGAGCGGGGAACTACGAGCAGTACTTC.

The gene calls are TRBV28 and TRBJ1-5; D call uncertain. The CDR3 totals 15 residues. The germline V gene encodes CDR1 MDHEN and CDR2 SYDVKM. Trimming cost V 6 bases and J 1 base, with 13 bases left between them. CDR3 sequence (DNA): TGTGCCAGCAGGCTCGCTGGAGGGAGCAATCAGCCCCAGCATTTT. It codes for CASRLAGGSNQPQHF.

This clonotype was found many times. This chain's CDR3 is CASGTHRGYGNQPQHF. CDR3 nucleotide sequence: TGTGCTAGTGGTACTCATCGGGGATACGGCAATCAGCCCCAGCATTTT. V is TRBV12-5 and J is TRBJ1-5; D unresolved. V was shortened by 5 bases and J by 2 bases, with 16 bases between the two germline ends. The CDR3 has 16 residues. Germline V gives CDR1 LGHNT, CDR2 FRNRAP.

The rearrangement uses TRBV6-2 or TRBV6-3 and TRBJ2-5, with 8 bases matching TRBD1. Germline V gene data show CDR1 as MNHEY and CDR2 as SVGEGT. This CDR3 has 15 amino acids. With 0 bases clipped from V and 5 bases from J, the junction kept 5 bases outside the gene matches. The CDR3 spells CASSYSIRGRETQYF. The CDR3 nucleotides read TGTGCCAGCAGTTACTCGATCAGGGGGCGTGAGACCCAGTACTTC.

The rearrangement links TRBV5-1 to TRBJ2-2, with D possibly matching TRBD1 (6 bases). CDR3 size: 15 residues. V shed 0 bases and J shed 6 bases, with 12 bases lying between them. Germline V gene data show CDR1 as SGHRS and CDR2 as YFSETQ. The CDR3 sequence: CASSLVQGSAGELFF. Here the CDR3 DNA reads TGCGCCAGCAGCTTGGTACAGGGAAGCGCCGGGGAGCTGTTTTTT.

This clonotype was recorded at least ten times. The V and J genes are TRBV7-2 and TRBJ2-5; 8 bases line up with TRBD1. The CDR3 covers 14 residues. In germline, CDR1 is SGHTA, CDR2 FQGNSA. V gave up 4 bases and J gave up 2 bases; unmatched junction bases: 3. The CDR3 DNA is TGTGCCAGCAGCTCAGGGACAGGTCAAGAGACCCAGTACTTC. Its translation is CASSSGTGQETQYF.

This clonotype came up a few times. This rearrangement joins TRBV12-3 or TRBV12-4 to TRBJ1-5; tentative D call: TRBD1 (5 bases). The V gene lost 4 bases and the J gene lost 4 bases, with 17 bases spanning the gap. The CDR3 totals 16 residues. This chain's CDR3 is CASSSRDGISNQPQHF. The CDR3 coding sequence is TGTGCCAGCAGTTCCCGGGACGGCATTTCTAATCAGCCCCAGCATTTT.

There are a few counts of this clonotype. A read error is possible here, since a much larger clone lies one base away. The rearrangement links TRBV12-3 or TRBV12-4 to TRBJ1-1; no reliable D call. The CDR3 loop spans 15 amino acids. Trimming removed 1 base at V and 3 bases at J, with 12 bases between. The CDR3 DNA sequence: TGTGCCAGCAGTTTAGATTCTCTCATGGACACTGAAGCTTTCTTT. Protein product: CASSLDSLMDTEAFF.

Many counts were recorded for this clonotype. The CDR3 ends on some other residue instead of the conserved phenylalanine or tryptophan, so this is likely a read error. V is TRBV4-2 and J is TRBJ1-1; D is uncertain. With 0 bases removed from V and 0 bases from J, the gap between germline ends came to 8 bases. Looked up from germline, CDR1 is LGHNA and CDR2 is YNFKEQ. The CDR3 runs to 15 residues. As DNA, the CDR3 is TGTGCCAGCAGCCAAGATCAAACTTTGAACACTGAAGCTTTCTCT. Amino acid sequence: CASSQDQTLNTEAFS.

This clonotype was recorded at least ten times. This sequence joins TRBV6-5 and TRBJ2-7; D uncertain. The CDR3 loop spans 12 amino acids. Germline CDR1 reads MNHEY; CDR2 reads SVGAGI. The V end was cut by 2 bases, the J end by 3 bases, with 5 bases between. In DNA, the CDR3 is TGTGCCAGCAGTTACGATGGCTACGAGCAGTACTTC. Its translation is CASSYDGYEQYF.

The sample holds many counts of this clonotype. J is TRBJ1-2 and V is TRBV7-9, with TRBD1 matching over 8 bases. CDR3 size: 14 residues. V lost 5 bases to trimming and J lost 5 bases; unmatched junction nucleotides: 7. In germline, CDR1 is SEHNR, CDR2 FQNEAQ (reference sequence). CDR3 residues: CASSPGQGRYGYTF. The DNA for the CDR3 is TGTGCCAGCAGCCCCGGACAGGGAAGATATGGCTACACCTTC.

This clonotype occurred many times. CDR3 amino acids: CASSSGQGEIETQYF. CDR3 DNA: TGTGCCAGCAGCTCGGGACAGGGTGAGATAGAGACCCAGTACTTC. This sequence joins TRBV27 and TRBJ2-5, with TRBD1 identical over 9 bases. Germline assignment: CDR1 MNHEY and CDR2 SMNVEV (reference sequence). Germline trimming cut 6 bases from V and 4 bases from J; bases unmatched to any gene: 9. The CDR3 length is 15 residues.

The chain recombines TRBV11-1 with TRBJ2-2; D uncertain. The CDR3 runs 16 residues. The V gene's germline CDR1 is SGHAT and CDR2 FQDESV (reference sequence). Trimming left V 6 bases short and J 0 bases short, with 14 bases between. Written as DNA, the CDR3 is TGTGCCAGCAGTACCGATCAGGTTCCGAACACCGGGGAGCTGTTTTTT. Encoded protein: CASSTDQVPNTGELFF.

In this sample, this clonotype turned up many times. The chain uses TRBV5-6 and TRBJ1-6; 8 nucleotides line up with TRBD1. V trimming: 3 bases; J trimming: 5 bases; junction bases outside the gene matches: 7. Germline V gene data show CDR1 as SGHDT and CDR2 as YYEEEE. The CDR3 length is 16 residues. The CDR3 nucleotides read TGTGCCAGCAGCTCAACGGGACAGGCCGATAATTCACCCCTCCACTTT. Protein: CASSSTGQADNSPLHF.

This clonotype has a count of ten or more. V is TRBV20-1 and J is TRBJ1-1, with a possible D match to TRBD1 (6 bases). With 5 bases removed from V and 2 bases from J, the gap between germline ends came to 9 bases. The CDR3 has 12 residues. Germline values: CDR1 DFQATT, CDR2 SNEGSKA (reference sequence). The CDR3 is CSAYRENTEAFF. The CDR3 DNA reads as TGCAGTGCTTACAGGGAAAACACTGAAGCTTTCTTT.

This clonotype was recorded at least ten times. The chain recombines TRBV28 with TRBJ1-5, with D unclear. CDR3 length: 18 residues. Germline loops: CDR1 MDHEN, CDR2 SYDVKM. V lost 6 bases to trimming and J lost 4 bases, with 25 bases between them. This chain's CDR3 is CASRFTALRQRLNQPQHF. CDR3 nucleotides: TGTGCCAGCAGATTTACCGCTTTGCGGCAGAGACTGAATCAGCCCCAGCATTTT.

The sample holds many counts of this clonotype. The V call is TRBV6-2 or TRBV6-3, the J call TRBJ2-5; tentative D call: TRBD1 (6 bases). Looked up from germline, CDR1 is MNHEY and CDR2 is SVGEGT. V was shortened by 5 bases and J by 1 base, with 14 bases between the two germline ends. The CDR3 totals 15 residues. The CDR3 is CASSPQTGIQETQYF. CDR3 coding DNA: TGTGCCAGCAGTCCTCAAACAGGGATCCAAGAGACCCAGTACTTC.

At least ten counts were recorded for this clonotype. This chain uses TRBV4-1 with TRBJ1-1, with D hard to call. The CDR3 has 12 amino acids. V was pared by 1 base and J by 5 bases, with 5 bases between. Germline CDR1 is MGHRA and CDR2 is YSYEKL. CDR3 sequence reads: CASSQVNTEAFF. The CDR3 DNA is TGCGCCAGCAGCCAAGTAAATACTGAAGCTTTCTTT.

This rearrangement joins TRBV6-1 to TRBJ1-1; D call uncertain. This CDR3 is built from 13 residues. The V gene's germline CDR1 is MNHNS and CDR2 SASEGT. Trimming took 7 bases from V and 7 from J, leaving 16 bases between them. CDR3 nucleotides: TGTGCCAGCACGCGACCCGGATCGAGTGAAGCTTTCTTT. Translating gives CASTRPGSSEAFF.

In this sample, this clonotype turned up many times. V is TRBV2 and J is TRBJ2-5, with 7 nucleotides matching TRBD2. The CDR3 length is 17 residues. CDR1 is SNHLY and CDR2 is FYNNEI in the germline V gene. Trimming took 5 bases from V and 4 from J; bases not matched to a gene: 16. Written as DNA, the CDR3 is TGTGCCAGCAGTACTAGCGTCAGCCTCGAGGGAGTAGAGACCCAGTACTTC. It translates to CASSTSVSLEGVETQYF.

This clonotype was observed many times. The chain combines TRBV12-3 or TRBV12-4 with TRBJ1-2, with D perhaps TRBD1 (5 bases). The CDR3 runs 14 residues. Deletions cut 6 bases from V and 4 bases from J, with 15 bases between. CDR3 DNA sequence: TGTGCCAGCAGAAAAGACAGTCCTAGCTATGGCTACACCTTC. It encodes CASRKDSPSYGYTF.

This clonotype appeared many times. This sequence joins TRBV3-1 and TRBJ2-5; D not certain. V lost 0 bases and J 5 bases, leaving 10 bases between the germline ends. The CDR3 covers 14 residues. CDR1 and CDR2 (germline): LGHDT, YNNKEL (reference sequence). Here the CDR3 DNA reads TGTGCCAGCAGCCAAGATCATGTCGGGGAGACCCAGTACTTC. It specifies CASSQDHVGETQYF.